This T cell receptor (beta chain) appears in the sequencing data of a study of early T cells in non-severe SARS-CoV-2 infection. In the study overall: Unsorted whole-blood RNA was sequenced in bulk, leaving chains unpaired.

Individually, cDNA molecules had unique molecular identifiers attached to them. TCRdb recomputed calls from the 5' RACE reads with MiXCR, one row per CDR3 protein. The sample has around 64,000 distinct CDR3 sequences, roughly 13% seen once. The V gene's germline CDR1 is SGHAT and CDR2 FQNNGV. The CDR3 spans 15 residues. J was trimmed by 10 bases and V by 4 bases; bases with no gene match: 12. Study outcomes and limitations: Matching with VDJdb favored anti-spike CD8 responses (missing private and CD4 specificities).

This clonotype was detected many times. Its specificity is unknown. This sequence joins TRBV11-2 and TRBJ2-1, with TRBD2 identical over 8 bases. The origin of this receptor is an adult who was a healthcare worker with PCR-confirmed SARS-CoV-2 infection or an uninfected control (not recorded which). Material: whole blood, obtained at baseline. The CDR3 sequence is CASSYTSGERGEQFF. The CDR3 nucleotides are TGTGCCAGCAGCTATACTAGCGGAGAGCGTGGGGAGCAGTTCTTC. The whole variable domain, filled in from reference TRBV11-2 and TRBJ2-1, reads EAGVAQSPRYKIIEKRQSVAFWCNPISGHATLYWYQQILGQGPKLLIQFQNNGVVDDSQLPKDRFSAERLKGVDSTLKIQPAKLEDSAVYLCASSYTSGERGEQFFGPGTRLTVL.